This TCR beta chain came from a study of blood T cell repertoires in COVID-19. Profiled with immunoSEQ multiplex PCR; TCRdb holds only in-frame clones, not every one. Among some 70,000 clones listed, roughly 88% were seen once. The CDR3 contains 12 residues. Per the germline V gene, CDR1 is SNHLY and CDR2 is FYNNEI. V lost 6 bases and J 10 bases, leaving 12 bases between the germline ends. Specimen: peripheral blood. V is TRBV2 and J is TRBJ1-4, with D unresolved. This TCR derives from a woman aged 70 to 79 with acute or convalescent COVID-19. The CDR3 sequence: CASRSFWRKLFF. The CDR3 DNA sequence: TGTGCCAGCAGGTCATTCTGGAGAAAACTGTTTTTT.